The 7 T cell receptor beta chains below come from one sample, sequenced in a study of monozygotic twins with inflammatory bowel disease. No DNA is given; TCRdb re-called the 5' RACE reads and lists each CDR3 protein once. The clone table shows about 450,000 distinct CDR3 sequences, with the ten largest holding more than 2%. Sequencing was done on a sample of blood. The receptors stem from a human donor with ulcerative colitis or Crohn's disease, or a healthy co-twin of an affected twin (not recorded which).

V and J are TRBV7-9 and TRBJ1-6. This CDR3 has 15 residues. CDR1 is SEHNR and CDR2 is FQNEAQ in the germline V gene (reference sequence). CDR3 amino acids: CASSLAPGTQSPLHF.

The chain employs TRBV5-1 and TRBJ2-2; without DNA, the TCRdb call of TRBD2 cannot be checked. The CDR3 extends over 15 amino acids. The germline V gene has CDR1 SGHRS and CDR2 YFSETQ. CDR3 loop: CASSPTSGYAGELFF.

This chain links TRBV7-2 with TRBJ2-3. This CDR3 has 12 amino acids. Germline assignment: CDR1 SGHTA and CDR2 FQGNSA. CDR3 in amino acids: CASSLHEDTQYF.

CDR3 residues: CASTQGSGANVLTF. The chain is built from TRBV5-8 and TRBJ2-6. Germline values: CDR1 SGHTS, CDR2 YDEGEE. CDR3 length: 14 residues.

The CDR3 region is CASSTGGLAKNIQYF. The chain has TRBV12-3 or TRBV12-4 and TRBJ2-4; TCRdb selects TRBD1, and the lack of DNA leaves this call unchecked. The CDR3 contains 15 residues.

V is TRBV4-1 and J is TRBJ1-5. Germline V lookup: CDR1 MGHRA, CDR2 YSYEKL. This CDR3 region has 13 residues. The CDR3 is CASSIYHNQPQHF.

The J gene is TRBJ2-3, the V gene TRBV6-1; the D call of TRBD2 rests on TCRdb alone, since no DNA is present to check it. This CDR3 region has 17 residues. The V gene's germline CDR1 is MNHNS and CDR2 SASEGT. CDR3 in amino acids: CASSEQLRVMREDTQYF.